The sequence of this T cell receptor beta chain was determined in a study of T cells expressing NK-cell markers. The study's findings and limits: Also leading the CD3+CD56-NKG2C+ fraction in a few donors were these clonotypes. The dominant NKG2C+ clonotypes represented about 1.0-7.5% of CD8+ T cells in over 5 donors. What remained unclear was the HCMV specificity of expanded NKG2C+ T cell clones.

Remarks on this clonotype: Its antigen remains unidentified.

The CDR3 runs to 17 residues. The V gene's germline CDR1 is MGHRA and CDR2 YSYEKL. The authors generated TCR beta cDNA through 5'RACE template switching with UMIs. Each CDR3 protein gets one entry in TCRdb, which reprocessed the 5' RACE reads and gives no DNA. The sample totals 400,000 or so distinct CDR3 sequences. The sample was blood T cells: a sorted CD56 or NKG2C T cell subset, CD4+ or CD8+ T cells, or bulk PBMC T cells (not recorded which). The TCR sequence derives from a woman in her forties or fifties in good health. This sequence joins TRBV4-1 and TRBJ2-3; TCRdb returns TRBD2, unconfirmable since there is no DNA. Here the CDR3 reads CASSQEGLRDGTDTQYF.